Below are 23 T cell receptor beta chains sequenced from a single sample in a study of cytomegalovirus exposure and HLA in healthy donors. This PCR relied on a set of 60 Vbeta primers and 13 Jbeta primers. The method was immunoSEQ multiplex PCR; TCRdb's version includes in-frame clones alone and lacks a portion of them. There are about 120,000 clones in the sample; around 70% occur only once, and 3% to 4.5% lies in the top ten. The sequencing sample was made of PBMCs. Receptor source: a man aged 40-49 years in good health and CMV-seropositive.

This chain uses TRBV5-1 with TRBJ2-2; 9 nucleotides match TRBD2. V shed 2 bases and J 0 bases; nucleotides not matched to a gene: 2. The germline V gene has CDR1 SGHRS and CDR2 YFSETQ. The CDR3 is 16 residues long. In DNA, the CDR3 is TGCGCCAGCAGCTTTCTAGCGGGAACGAACACCGGGGAGCTGTTTTTT. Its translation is CASSFLAGTNTGELFF.

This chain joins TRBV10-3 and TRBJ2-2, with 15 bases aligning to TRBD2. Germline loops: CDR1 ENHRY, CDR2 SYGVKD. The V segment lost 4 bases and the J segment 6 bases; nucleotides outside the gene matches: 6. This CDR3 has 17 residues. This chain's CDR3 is CAISGTSGRAGAGELFF. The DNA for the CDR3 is TGTGCCATCAGTGGGACTAGCGGGAGGGCCGGAGCCGGGGAGCTGTTTTTT.

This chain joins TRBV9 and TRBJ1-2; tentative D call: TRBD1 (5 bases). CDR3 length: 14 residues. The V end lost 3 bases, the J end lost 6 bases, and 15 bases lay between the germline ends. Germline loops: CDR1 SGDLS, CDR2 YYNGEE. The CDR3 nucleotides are TGTGCCAGCAGCGGGGGCGGCGCGTCCGATGGCTACACCTTC. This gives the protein CASSGGGASDGYTF.

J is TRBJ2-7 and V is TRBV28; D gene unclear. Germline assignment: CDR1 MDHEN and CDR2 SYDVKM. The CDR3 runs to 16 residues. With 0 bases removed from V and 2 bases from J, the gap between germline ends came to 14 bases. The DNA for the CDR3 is TGTGCCAGCAGTTTATGGACCAGGCCAATACCCTACGAGCAGTACTTC. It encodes CASSLWTRPIPYEQYF.

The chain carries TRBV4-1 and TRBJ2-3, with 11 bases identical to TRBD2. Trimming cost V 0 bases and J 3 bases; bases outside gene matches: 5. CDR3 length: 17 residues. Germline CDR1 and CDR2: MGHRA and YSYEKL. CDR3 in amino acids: CASSQEGTSGGTDTQYF. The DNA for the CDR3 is TGCGCCAGCAGCCAAGAGGGCACTAGCGGGGGAACAGATACGCAGTATTTT.

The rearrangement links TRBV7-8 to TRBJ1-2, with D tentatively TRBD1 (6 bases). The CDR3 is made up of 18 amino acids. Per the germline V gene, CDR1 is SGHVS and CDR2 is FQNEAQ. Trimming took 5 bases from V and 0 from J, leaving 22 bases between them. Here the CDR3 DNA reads TGTGCCAGCAGCCGGGACGTGGGGGCCTGGAATCCTAACTATGGCTACACCTTC. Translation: CASSRDVGAWNPNYGYTF.

DNA for the CDR3: TGTGCCAGCAGTGGCGGGACAGGGAATGGCTACACCTTC. As protein: CASSGGTGNGYTF. This chain uses TRBV6-1 with TRBJ1-2; 9 bases fit TRBD1. V trimming: 4 bases; J trimming: 6 bases; junction bases outside the gene matches: 3. Germline V CDR1 and CDR2: MNHNS, SASEGT. The CDR3 has 13 residues.

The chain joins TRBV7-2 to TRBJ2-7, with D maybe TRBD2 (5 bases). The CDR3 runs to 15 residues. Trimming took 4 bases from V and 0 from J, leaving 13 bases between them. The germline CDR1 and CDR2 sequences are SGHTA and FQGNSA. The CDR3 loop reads CASSSGSSSSYEQYF. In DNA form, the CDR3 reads TGTGCCAGCAGCTCGGGGTCTAGCAGCTCCTACGAGCAGTACTTC.

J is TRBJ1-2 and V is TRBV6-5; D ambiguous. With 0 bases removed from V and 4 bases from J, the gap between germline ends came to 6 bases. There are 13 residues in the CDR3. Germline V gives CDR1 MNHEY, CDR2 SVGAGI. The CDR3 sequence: CASSYSSVYGYTF. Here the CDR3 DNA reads TGTGCCAGCAGTTACTCGAGCGTCTATGGCTACACCTTC.

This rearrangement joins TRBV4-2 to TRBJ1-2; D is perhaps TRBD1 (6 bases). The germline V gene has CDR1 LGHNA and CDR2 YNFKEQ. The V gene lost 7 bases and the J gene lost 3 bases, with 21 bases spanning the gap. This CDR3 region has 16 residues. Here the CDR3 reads CASTTGGISYYYGYTF. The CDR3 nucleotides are TGTGCCAGCACTACGGGGGGCATCTCTTATTACTATGGCTACACCTTC.

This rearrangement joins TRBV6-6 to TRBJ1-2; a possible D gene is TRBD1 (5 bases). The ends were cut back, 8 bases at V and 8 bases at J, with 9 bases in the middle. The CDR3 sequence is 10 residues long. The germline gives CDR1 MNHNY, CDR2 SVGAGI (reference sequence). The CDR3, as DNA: TGTGCCAGCGGAGGGGAAGGCTACACCTTC. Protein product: CASGGEGYTF.

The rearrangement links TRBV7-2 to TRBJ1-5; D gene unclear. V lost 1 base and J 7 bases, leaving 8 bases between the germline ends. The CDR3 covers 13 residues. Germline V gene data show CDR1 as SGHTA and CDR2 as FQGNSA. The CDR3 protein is CASSLERSQPQHF. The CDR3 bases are TGTGCCAGCAGCTTAGAACGGAGCCAGCCCCAGCATTTT. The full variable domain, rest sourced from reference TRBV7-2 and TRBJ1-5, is GAGVSQSPSNKVTEKGKDVELRCDPISGHTALYWYRQSLGQGLEFLIYFQGNSAPDKSGLPSDRFSAERTGGSVSTLTIQRTQQEDSAVYLCASSLERSQPQHFGDGTRLSIL.

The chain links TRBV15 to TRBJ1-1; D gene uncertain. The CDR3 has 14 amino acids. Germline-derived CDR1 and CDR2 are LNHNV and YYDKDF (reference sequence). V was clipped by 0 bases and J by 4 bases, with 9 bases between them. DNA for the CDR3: TGTGCCACCAGCAGAGATGTACAGACCACTGAAGCTTTCTTT. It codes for CATSRDVQTTEAFF.

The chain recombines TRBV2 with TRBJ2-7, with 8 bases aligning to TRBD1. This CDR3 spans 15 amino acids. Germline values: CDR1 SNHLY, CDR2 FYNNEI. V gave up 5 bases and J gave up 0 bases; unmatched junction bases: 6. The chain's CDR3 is CASSPQGVGSYEQYF. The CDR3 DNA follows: TGTGCCAGCAGTCCACAGGGGGTTGGCTCCTACGAGCAGTACTTC. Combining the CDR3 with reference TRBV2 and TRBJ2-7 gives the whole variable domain EPEVTQTPSHQVTQMGQEVILRCVPISNHLYFYWYRQILGQKVEFLVSFYNNEISEKSEIFDDQFSVERPDGSNFTLKIRSTKLEDSAMYFCASSPQGVGSYEQYFGPGTRLTVT.

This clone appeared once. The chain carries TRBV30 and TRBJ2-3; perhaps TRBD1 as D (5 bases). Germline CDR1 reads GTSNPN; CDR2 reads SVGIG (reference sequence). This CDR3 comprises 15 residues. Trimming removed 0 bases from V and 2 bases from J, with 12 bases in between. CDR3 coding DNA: TGTGCCTGGAGTGTAATAGGGGCCCACACAGATACGCAGTATTTT. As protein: CAWSVIGAHTDTQYF.

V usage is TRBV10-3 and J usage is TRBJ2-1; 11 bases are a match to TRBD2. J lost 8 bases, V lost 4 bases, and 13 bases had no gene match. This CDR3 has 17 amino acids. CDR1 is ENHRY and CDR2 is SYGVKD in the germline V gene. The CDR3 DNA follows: TGTGCCATCAGTGCGCCTTTACTAGCGGGAGCCGAGGATGAGCAGTTCTTC. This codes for CAISAPLLAGAEDEQFF.

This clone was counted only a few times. CDR3 DNA sequence: TGCGCCAGCAGCTTTACAGGAGGGGTAGATACGCAGTATTTT. Residues: CASSFTGGVDTQYF. The V gene is TRBV5-1, the J gene TRBJ2-3; the D gene is possibly TRBD2 (6 bases). V dropped 2 bases and J dropped 5 bases, with 12 bases sitting between them. This CDR3 has 14 amino acids. Germline V gene lookup returns CDR1 SGHRS and CDR2 YFSETQ.

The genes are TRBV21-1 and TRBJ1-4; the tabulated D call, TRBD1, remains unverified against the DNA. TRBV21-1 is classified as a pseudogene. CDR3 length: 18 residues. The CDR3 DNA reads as TGTGCCAGCAGCAAACTTCGACAGCCCCGAGGGGGTGATGAAAAACTGTTTTTT. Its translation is CASSKLRQPRGGDEKLFF.

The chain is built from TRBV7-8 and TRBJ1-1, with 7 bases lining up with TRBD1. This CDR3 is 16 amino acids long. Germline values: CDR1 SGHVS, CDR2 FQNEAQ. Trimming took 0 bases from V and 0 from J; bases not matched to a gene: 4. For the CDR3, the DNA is TGTGCCAGCAGCTTAGCGATACAGGGGATGAACACTGAAGCTTTCTTT. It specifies CASSLAIQGMNTEAFF.

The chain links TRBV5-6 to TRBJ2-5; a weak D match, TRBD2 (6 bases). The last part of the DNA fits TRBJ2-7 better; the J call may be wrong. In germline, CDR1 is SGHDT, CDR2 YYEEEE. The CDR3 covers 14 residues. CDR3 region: CASSLLGTGYEQYF. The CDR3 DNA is TGTGCCAGCAGCTTGCTTGGGACTGGATACGAGCAGTACTTC.

The CDR3 nucleotides read TGTGCCAGCAGCGCACAGAATAGCAATCAGCCCCAGCATTTT. It codes for CASSAQNSNQPQHF. V usage is TRBV9 and J usage is TRBJ1-5, with unresolved D. Trimming pared 3 bases from V and 0 bases from J, leaving 7 bases between. Germline V gene data show CDR1 as SGDLS and CDR2 as YYNGEE. The CDR3 length is 14 residues.

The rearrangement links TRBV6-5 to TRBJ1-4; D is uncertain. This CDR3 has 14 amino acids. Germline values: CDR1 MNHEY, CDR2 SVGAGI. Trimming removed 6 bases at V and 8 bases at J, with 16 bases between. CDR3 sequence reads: CASRRPGYDEKLFF. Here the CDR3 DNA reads TGTGCCAGCAGACGTCCCGGGTATGACGAAAAACTGTTTTTT.

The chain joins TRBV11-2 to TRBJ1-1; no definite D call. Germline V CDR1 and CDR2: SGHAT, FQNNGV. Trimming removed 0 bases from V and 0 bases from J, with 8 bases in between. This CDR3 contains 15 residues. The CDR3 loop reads CASSLDYALNTEAFF. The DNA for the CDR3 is TGTGCCAGCAGCTTAGATTACGCGCTGAACACTGAAGCTTTCTTT.